These T cell receptor beta chains were read from a single sample in a study of CD8+ T cells in alopecia areata. This table comes from immunoSEQ multiplex PCR, and its TCRdb copy is limited to in-frame clones, with some not included. The sample holds tens of thousands of clones, around 62% seen once. The sequenced sample consisted of CD4+ Tregs sorted from blood. Source of these receptors: a human donor with alopecia areata. Both conserved end residues are trimmed from each CDR3.

v_gene	j_gene	CDR3aa
TRBV4-1	TRBJ1-2	ASSQGGHQDSLIYGYT
TRBV30	TRBJ1-3	AWSDSITGTGIDTIY
TRBV18	TRBJ1-2	ASSLAELSRGGAGYGYT
TRBV27	TRBJ1-4	ASSPRAGQNEKLF
TRBV29-1	TRBJ2-1	SSGTSGPYNEQF
TRBV6-1	TRBJ2-4	ASMTGHPKNIQY
TRBV28	TRBJ2-7	ASTGRGGGYEQY
TRBV28	TRBJ1-2	ASSLAYTFNGYT
TRBV5-8	TRBJ2-5	ASSRGTGMSETQY
TRBV28	TRBJ2-7	ASSITSAGAYEQY
TRBV30	TRBJ1-2	AWSVSRTNYGYT
TRBV10-3	TRBJ2-7	AISESKASYEQY
TRBV4-2	TRBJ1-2	ASSQESVYGYT
TRBV2	TRBJ2-5	ASTLAALGTQY
TRBV11-3	NA	ASSLEWSGGTYEQY
TRBV18	TRBJ2-7	ASSPSLRQGGEQY
TRBV5-1	TRBJ2-3	ASSVQGSDTQY
TRBV7-9	TRBJ2-5	ASSLSGLIQETQY
TRBV28	TRBJ1-2	ASSPLSGTNNYGYT
TRBV6-6	TRBJ2-1	ASSPGTLYNEQF
TRBV9	TRBJ2-1	ASSVEVRGPEQF
TRBV10-3	TRBJ1-2	AISGGQGKRDGYT
TRBV4-3	TRBJ2-1	ASTEGLGEEQF
TRBV28	TRBJ1-1	ASSEGKESEAF
TRBV23-1	TRBJ2-7	SGGGSYEQY
TRBV28	TRBJ2-7	ASNEGSSYEQY
TRBV10-3	TRBJ1-1	AIATDLMNTEAF
TRBV6-1	TRBJ1-5	ASSELRRRSYSNQPQH
TRBV7-9	TRBJ1-1	ASSLGHNLNTEAF
TRBV5-1	TRBJ1-1	ASSPRDGSNTEAF
TRBV29-1	TRBJ1-2	SVEDRGAYGYT
TRBV7-3	TRBJ1-1	ASSPGPNTEAF
TRBV4-3	TRBJ1-5	ASSLSFGQPQH
TRBV27	TRBJ1-1	ASSLGRNTEAF
TRBV7-2	TRBJ2-7	ASSLALTGAPPGYEQY
TRBV6-6	TRBJ2-3	ASERGATSDTQY
TRBV14	TRBJ2-1	ASSQDSSNYWGNYNEQF
TRBV7-2	TRBJ2-2	ASSPTLFGTGELF
TRBV5-1	TRBJ2-1	ASSLAPRGLLNEQF
TRBV10-3	TRBJ1-3	AIRSPSGNTIY
TRBV19	TRBJ1-1	ATLKNTEAF
TRBV5-1	TRBJ2-5	ASSLGGSETQY
TRBV28	TRBJ2-7	ASSYHGGGEQY
TRBV4-1	TRBJ2-7	ASSQARGRPGLEQY
TRBV18	TRBJ1-4	ASSPGPSQKLF
TRBV4-1	TRBJ2-3	ASSQDLRPSTDTQY
TRBV4-2	TRBJ2-1	ASSQEYQAGDPYNEQF
TRBV18	TRBJ1-1	ASSRAGQGNTEAF
TRBV7-9	TRBJ2-7	ASSFSGKTYEQY
TRBV5-1	TRBJ1-1	ASRRGSNAEAF